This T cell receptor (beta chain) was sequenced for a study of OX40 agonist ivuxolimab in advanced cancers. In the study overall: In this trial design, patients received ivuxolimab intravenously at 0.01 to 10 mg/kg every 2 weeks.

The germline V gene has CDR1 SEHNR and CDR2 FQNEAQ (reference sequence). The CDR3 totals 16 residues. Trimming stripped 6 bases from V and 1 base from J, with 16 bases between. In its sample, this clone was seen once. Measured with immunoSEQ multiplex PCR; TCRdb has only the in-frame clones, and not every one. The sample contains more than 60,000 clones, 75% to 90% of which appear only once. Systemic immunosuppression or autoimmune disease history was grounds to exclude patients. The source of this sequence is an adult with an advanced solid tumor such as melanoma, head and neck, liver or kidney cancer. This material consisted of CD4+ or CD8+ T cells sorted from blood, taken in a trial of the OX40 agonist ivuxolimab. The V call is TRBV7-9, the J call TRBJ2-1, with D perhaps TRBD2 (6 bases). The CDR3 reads CASSNEDGGSYNEQFF. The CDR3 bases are TGTGCCAGCAGTAACGAGGACGGGGGATCCTACAATGAGCAGTTCTTC.